The present T cell receptor beta chain was sequenced within a study of T cells in Graves' hyperthyroidism and ophthalmopathy. This clonotype was seen more than once but under ten times. The germline V gene has CDR1 SEHNR and CDR2 FQNEAQ (reference sequence). V was cut by 1 base and J by 6 bases, with 10 bases left in between. This CDR3 contains 14 residues. Template material for amplifying TCR beta CDR3 regions consisted of RNA transcripts. The study used the HTBI primer set for a first-round RT-PCR of the TCR CDR3. TCRdb re-derived calls from the multiplex PCR reads in MiXCR, one entry per CDR3 protein. Here the sample spans hundreds of thousands of distinct CDR3 sequences, roughly 15% being singletons.

V and J are TRBV7-9 and TRBJ2-1; no clear D. The receptor comes from a young man with Graves' ophthalmopathy. The source material was blood. The CDR3 nucleotides read TGTGCCAGCAGCTTAGTTGGTCAGTCCAATGAGCAGTTCTTC. Its translation is CASSLVGQSNEQFF.